Here is one T cell receptor beta chain with its context. Its specific antigen is unknown. Within one base of it there is no much larger clone, and no base qualities were kept. This specimen comes from a study of CD8 T cells in Susac syndrome (dated by TCRdb to between 2018 and 2020). A note on the overall study: Whether CD8+ T cell activation and differentiation in Susac syndrome was antigen driven was tested using repertoire sequencing. CD8+ T cell repertoire clonality was compared between approximately 12 healthy donors, approximately 14 Susac syndrome patients and 15 multiple sclerosis patients. General study outcomes and caveats: The number of individuals in the TCR sequencing and HLA analysis was acknowledged as relatively small.

High-throughput TCR beta sequencing profiled peripheral blood CD8+ and CD4+ T cells from healthy donors, Susac syndrome patients and multiple sclerosis patients. Treatment-naive patients with stable or active relapsing-remitting disease fulfilling revised McDonald criteria were used as multiple sclerosis controls. Bulk CD8+ and CD4+ T cells were purified by magnetic negative isolation, whereas CD8+ TEMRA cells were enriched by FACS. Blood was drawn into EDTA tubes, processed within 24 hours, and PBMCs were isolated by density gradient centrifugation. PBMCs destined for TCR sequencing were cryopreserved in liquid nitrogen and later thawed in a 37 °C water bath. Purity of sorted or isolated CD4+, CD8+ and CD8+ TEMRA cells was at least 90%. Clipping removes 5 bases from V and 3 bases from J, with 5 as the unmatched junction base count. From its cysteine to its valine, the CDR3 spans 15 amino acids. The DNA shown is the 45-base CDR3, in frame from base 1. CDR1 and CDR2, per the germline V gene, are MNHEY and SVGEGT.

RNA was extracted using the RNeasy kit, and roughly 0.5 to 1 microgram was reverse transcribed with random hexamers. TCR beta CDR3 regions were amplified with the immunoSEQ multiplex PCR assay covering 54 Vbeta and 13 Jbeta segments. To correct PCR amplification bias, a synthetic template baseline was used for both primer optimization and computational correction. The authors' analysis ran thus. Reads were annotated to V, D and J genes according to IMGT and were analyzed with immunoSEQ Analyzer, with only productive sequences retained. Clonality was calculated as one minus the Shannon entropy normalized by log2 of the number of productive unique sequences. For each patient and control, public and private clones were evaluated within the 100 most prevalent clones. Clones were defined as Susac-specific when absent from the healthy and MS cohorts, from some 1,100 published viral clones and from other ImmuneACCESS disease sequences. Starting from the raw public reads, TCRdb applied fastp trimming at Q25, assembled clones with MiXCR and retained in-frame beta chains. Merged by CDR3 protein, the rows form single entries marked with the most common genes and DNA. The V and J calls shown here were made by TCRdb, not taken from the authors' results. This sample comprises 130,000 or so distinct CDR3 sequences, around 80% of them detected only once. Around 0.51% of the sample is held by the ten biggest clonotypes.

The receptor comes from a human donor with multiple sclerosis. The specimen was CD8+ T cells from PBMCs. The chain couples TRBV6-2 or TRBV6-3 to TRBJ2-7, and 12 junctional nucleotides match TRBD2. The CDR3 is CASSKGLAGIYEQYV. The DNA is TGTGCCAGCAGTAAAGGACTAGCGGGGATCTACGAGCAGTACGTC.